This T cell receptor beta chain emerged from a study of Ad26.COV2.S vaccination and SARS-CoV-2 variants. Study overall: Intramuscularly, Ad26.COV2.S was given either once or twice, 56 days apart.

Of note for this clone: What it recognizes is unknown.

Treatment of the sample: about 20 received Ad26.COV2.S at low or high dose, single or two shots; 5 received placebo; per-sample allocation not given. The study sampled participants on day 63 after the first vaccine or placebo injection. Boston hosted the donor, who was an adult aged 18-55 years. Whole-study results and caveats: The placebo group had lower spike-specific TCR breadth than the vaccine recipients did. Breadth measured for non-spike TCRs was similar across vaccine and placebo recipients.

Clones were read by immunoSEQ multiplex PCR, and TCRdb kept only the in-frame ones, dropping some. There are 350,000 to 450,000 clones in the sample; over 75% occur only once, and 1.5% to 2% lies in the top ten. In germline, CDR1 is MGHRA, CDR2 YSYEKL. V shed 2 bases and J shed 8 bases, with 15 bases lying between them. This CDR3 spans 14 amino acids. This TCR was recovered from a person aged 18-60 years who received the Ad26.COV2.S COVID-19 vaccine or a placebo. The source was peripheral blood, collected in a trial of Ad26.COV2.S vaccine versus placebo. The chain combines TRBV4-1 with TRBJ1-2; D unclear. CDR3 DNA sequence: TGCGCCAGCAGCCAATGGGTTGAATCGGGCGGCTACACCTTC. This gives the protein CASSQWVESGGYTF.